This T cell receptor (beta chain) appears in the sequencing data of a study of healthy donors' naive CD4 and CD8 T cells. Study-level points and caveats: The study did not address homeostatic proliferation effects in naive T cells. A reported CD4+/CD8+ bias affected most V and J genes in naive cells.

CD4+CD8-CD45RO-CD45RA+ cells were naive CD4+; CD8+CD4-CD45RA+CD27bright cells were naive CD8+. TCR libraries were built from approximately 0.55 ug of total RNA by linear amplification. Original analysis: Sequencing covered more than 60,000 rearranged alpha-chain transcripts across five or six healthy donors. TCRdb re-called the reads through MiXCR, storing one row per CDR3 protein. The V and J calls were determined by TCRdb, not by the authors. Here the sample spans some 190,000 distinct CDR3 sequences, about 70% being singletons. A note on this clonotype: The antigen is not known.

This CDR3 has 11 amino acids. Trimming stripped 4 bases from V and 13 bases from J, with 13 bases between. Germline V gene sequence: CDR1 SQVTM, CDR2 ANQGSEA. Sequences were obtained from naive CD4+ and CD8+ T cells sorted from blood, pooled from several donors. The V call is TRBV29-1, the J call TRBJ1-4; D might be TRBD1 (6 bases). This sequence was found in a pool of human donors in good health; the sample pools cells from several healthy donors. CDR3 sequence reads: CSVGDKGILFF. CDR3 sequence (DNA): TGCAGCGTTGGGGACAAGGGGATACTGTTTTTT.